The sequence of this TCR beta chain was determined in a study of blood T cell repertoires in COVID-19. About the study: Sites in the United States, Italy and Spain provided acute and convalescent COVID-19 samples.

Sequencing used immunoSEQ multiplex PCR; TCRdb keeps in-frame clones, though not all of them. The repertoire holds 90,000 to 100,000 clones, with around nine tenths as singletons. Germline values: CDR1 SGHNT, CDR2 YYREEE (reference sequence). The CDR3 sequence is 15 residues long. Trimming removed 4 bases from V and 4 bases from J; junction bases left unmatched: 10. The chain recombines TRBV5-4 with TRBJ2-5, with 7 bases lining up with TRBD2. This TCR derives from a man in his fifties or sixties with acute or convalescent COVID-19. Sample: peripheral blood. CDR3 residues: CASSPQGAGVETQYF. CDR3 sequence (DNA): TGTGCCAGCAGCCCCCAAGGGGCGGGAGTAGAGACCCAGTACTTC.